The present T cell receptor (beta chain) was sequenced within a study of OX40 agonist ivuxolimab in advanced cancers. Sequenced by immunoSEQ multiplex PCR; TCRdb stores in-frame clones only, minus some. The sample includes 80,000 or so clones, 84% seen only once; the top ten take 25%. The CDR3 has 13 residues. V shed 3 bases and J shed 3 bases, with 6 bases lying between them. The germline V gene has CDR1 LNHDA and CDR2 SQIVND (reference sequence). The sequencing used CD4+ or CD8+ T cells sorted from blood, collected in a trial of the OX40 agonist ivuxolimab. The V gene is TRBV19, the J gene TRBJ2-1, with a tentative D call TRBD2 (5 bases). The receptor's source is an adult with an advanced solid tumor such as melanoma, head and neck, liver or kidney cancer. The CDR3 sequence is CASSIGVYNEQFF. The CDR3 nucleotides are TGTGCCAGTAGTATCGGGGTCTACAATGAGCAGTTCTTC. The variable domain in full, with the rest retrieved from reference TRBV19 and TRBJ2-1, is DGGITQSPKYLFRKEGQNVTLSCEQNLNHDAMYWYRQDPGQGLRLIYYSQIVNDFQKGDIAEGYSVSREKKESFPLTVTSAQKNPTAFYLCASSIGVYNEQFFGPGTRLTVL.